Presented here are 16 T cell receptor beta chains from one specimen sequenced in a study of shared clonotypes between healthy human individuals. Repertoires were generated with immunoSEQ multiplex PCR, while TCRdb's copy carries only in-frame clones and drops some. This sample carries approximately 2.5 million clones, more than 85% of them seen once, and the ten largest clones take approximately 0.36%. Specimen: naive CD4+ T cells from PBMCs. The subset is: CD45RA+ positively selected. All receptors come from a young man in good health. Some clones in this sample may be carry-over from other donors' samples.

V usage is TRBV27 and J usage is TRBJ1-1; perhaps TRBD1 as D (5 bases). The V and J ends lost 3 bases and 8 bases respectively, with 7 bases between them. The V gene's germline CDR1 is MNHEY and CDR2 SMNVEV (reference sequence). This CDR3 has 11 residues. The CDR3 loop reads CASSFPGEAFF. CDR3 nucleotides: TGTGCCAGCAGTTTCCCAGGGGAAGCTTTCTTT.

V and J are TRBV28 and TRBJ2-7; a weak D match, TRBD2 (6 bases). The germline CDR1 and CDR2 sequences are MDHEN and SYDVKM. Trimming shortened V by 6 bases and J by 6 bases, and 18 bases separated the two germline ends. The CDR3 has 14 residues. CDR3 bases: TGTGCCAGCAGAGGAGGCGGGGCCCCCGGCGAGCAGTACTTC. Amino acids: CASRGGGAPGEQYF.

As regards this clone: The sample has other DNA sequences that encode this CDR3 too. V is TRBV7-9 and J is TRBJ2-5; no reliable D call. Trimming stripped 3 bases from V and 1 base from J, with 3 bases between. The germline V gene has CDR1 SEHNR and CDR2 FQNEAQ (reference sequence). The CDR3 is 12 amino acids. The CDR3 sequence: CASSFPQETQYF. The CDR3 DNA reads TGTGCCAGCAGCTTCCCCCAAGAGACCCAGTACTTC. Drawing the rest from reference TRBV7-9 and TRBJ2-5, the complete variable domain is DTGVSQNPRHKITKRGQNVTFRCDPISEHNRLYWYRQTLGQGPEFLTYFQNEAQLEKSRLLSDRFSAERPKGSFSTLEIQRTEQGDSAMYLCASSFPQETQYFGPGTRLLVL.

The chain joins TRBV12-5 to TRBJ2-4; D perhaps matches TRBD2 (7 bases). The length of the CDR3 is 14 residues. The V end lost 7 bases, the J end lost 8 bases, and 18 bases lay between the germline ends. CDR1 LGHNT and CDR2 FRNRAP come from the germline V gene. The CDR3 region has the DNA TGTGCTAGTGCCTTGGGGGGCGGGAGTCACATTCAGTACTTC. This gives the protein CASALGGGSHIQYF.

V gene TRBV11-1 combines with J gene TRBJ2-1; D remains unclear. Germline V lookup: CDR1 SGHAT, CDR2 FQDESV (reference sequence). The V end lost 7 bases, the J end lost 8 bases, and 9 bases lay between the germline ends. The CDR3 contains 11 residues. The CDR3 DNA reads as TGTGCCAGCACCCCGGGCCATGAGCAGTTCTTC. This translates into CASTPGHEQFF.

This chain uses TRBV2 with TRBJ2-3; no clear D gene. The V end was cut by 6 bases, the J end by 4 bases, with 8 bases between. Germline CDR1 and CDR2: SNHLY and FYNNEI. The CDR3 loop spans 12 amino acids. The CDR3 DNA is TGTGCCAGCAGGGACGGTTCAGATACGCAGTATTTT. Amino acids: CASRDGSDTQYF.

The rearrangement joins TRBV5-4 to TRBJ1-3; TRBD1 is a possible D gene (5 bases). V lost 4 bases and J lost 0, with 17 bases in between. This CDR3 has 17 amino acids. Germline assignment: CDR1 SGHNT and CDR2 YYREEE (reference sequence). This chain's CDR3 is CASSPHSTAFSGNTIYF. The CDR3 DNA reads as TGTGCCAGCAGCCCACACTCGACAGCGTTCTCTGGAAACACCATATATTTT.

The chain carries TRBV14 and TRBJ2-6; D is ambiguous. V lost 5 bases, J lost 1 base, and 6 bases lay in between. The CDR3 has 14 amino acids. In germline, CDR1 is SGHDN, CDR2 FVKESK. CDR3 DNA sequence: TGTGCCAGCAGCGCAGCATCTGGGGCCAACGTCCTGACTTTC. Translating it yields CASSAASGANVLTF.

The V call is TRBV30, the J call TRBJ2-1, with 13 bases matching TRBD2. CDR3 length: 15 residues. Germline values: CDR1 GTSNPN, CDR2 SVGIG (reference sequence). After removal of 3 bases from V and 9 bases from J, the junction contained 8 bases not matched to a gene. CDR3 in DNA: TGTGCCTGGAGCCCGGGACTAGCGGGATCGGGTGAGCAGTTCTTC. Residues: CAWSPGLAGSGEQFF.

The V and J genes are TRBV7-9 and TRBJ2-4, with 10 bases fitting TRBD1. Germline-derived CDR1 and CDR2 are SEHNR and FQNEAQ (reference sequence). This CDR3 comprises 16 residues. Germline trimming cut 5 bases from V and 3 bases from J; bases unmatched to any gene: 7. In nucleotides, the CDR3 is TGTGCCAGCAGCGTCGGACAGGGGGTCGGCAAAAACATTCAGTACTTC. This encodes CASSVGQGVGKNIQYF.

A note on this clone: This CDR3 is also generated by other DNA sequences in the sample. This chain joins TRBV5-1 and TRBJ2-5; TRBD2 is a possible D gene (6 bases). The CDR3 consists of 14 residues. V was shortened by 1 base and J by 5 bases, with 12 bases between the two germline ends. Germline lookup yields CDR1 SGHRS and CDR2 YFSETQ. CDR3 region: CASSLWGLGETQYF. CDR3 sequence (DNA): TGCGCCAGCAGCTTGTGGGGACTCGGGGAGACCCAGTACTTC.

As to this clone: Other DNA sequences in this sample translate to the same CDR3. The rearrangement links TRBV7-3 to TRBJ2-3; D not resolved. The CDR3 is 15 amino acids. CDR1 and CDR2 from the germline V gene are SGHTA and FQGTGA. Trimming took off 1 base at V and 0 bases at J, with 8 bases between the two ends. The CDR3 DNA is TGTGCCAGCAGCTTAAGAGGTGCGAGCACAGATACGCAGTATTTT. Protein: CASSLRGASTDTQYF.

V gene TRBV11-3 combines with J gene TRBJ2-3, with a possible D match to TRBD2 (5 bases). Germline CDR1 and CDR2: SGHNT and YENEEA. The V and J ends lost 4 bases and 6 bases respectively, with 14 bases between them. The CDR3 covers 14 residues. The CDR3, as DNA: TGTGCCAGCAGCTCTTCGCGAGGGATTGATACGCAGTATTTT. Protein sequence: CASSSSRGIDTQYF.

The chain uses TRBV7-3 and TRBJ2-1; 10 bases fit TRBD2. The V and J ends lost 6 bases and 6 bases, in that order; junction bases with no gene match: 11. The length of the CDR3 is 16 residues. From germline, CDR1 is SGHTA and CDR2 FQGTGA. Here the CDR3 reads CASSRGWASGSNEQFF. In nucleotides, the CDR3 is TGTGCCAGCAGTCGAGGGTGGGCTAGCGGGAGCAATGAGCAGTTCTTC. Looking up the rest from reference TRBV7-3 and TRBJ2-1 gives the full variable domain: GAGVSQTPSNKVTEKGKYVELRCDPISGHTALYWYRQSLGQGPEFLIYFQGTGAADDSGLPNDRFFAVRPEGSVSTLKIQRTERGDSAVYLCASSRGWASGSNEQFFGPGTRLTVL.

The J gene is TRBJ1-1, the V gene TRBV7-3, with a weak D call TRBD1 (6 bases). Germline V gene lookup returns CDR1 SGHTA and CDR2 FQGTGA. This CDR3 has 16 amino acids. The V end was cut by 0 bases, the J end by 2 bases, with 13 bases between. CDR3 sequence reads: CASSLTRDTLNTEAFF. The DNA for the CDR3 is TGTGCCAGCAGCTTAACAAGGGACACCCTAAACACTGAAGCTTTCTTT.

The gene calls are TRBV7-9 and TRBJ2-1; D not resolved. This CDR3 region has 14 residues. V gave up 1 base and J gave up 6 bases, with 10 bases separating them. From germline, CDR1 is SEHNR and CDR2 FQNEAQ (reference sequence). In DNA, the CDR3 is TGTGCCAGCAGCTTAGATTCAACGGGCAATGAGCAGTTCTTC. Translating gives CASSLDSTGNEQFF.